Listed here are 24 T cell receptor beta chains from one sample, sequenced in a study of CD8 T cells in ankylosing spondylitis. A single record per CDR3 protein comes from TCRdb applying MiXCR to the 5' RACE reads. The top ten hold roughly 16% of the sample, which has approximately 150,000 distinct CDR3 sequences, 9.8% seen once. The sample comprised blood, either unsorted or a sorted T cell fraction (not recorded which). The receptors were gathered from a female donor with ankylosing spondylitis or in good health (not recorded which).

This clonotype was observed at least ten times. The chain has TRBV7-8 and TRBJ2-1; 14 bases map to TRBD2. With V trimmed by 5 bases and J by 1 base, 7 bases remained unmatched. The germline V gene has CDR1 SGHVS and CDR2 FQNEAQ. The CDR3 covers 18 residues. CDR3 bases: TGTGCCAGCAGCCCTGGACTAGCGGGAGGTGAATCCTACAATGAGCAGTTCTTC. Amino acids: CASSPGLAGGESYNEQFF. The entire variable domain, with the rest obtained from reference TRBV7-8 and TRBJ2-1, is as follows: GAGVSQSPRYKVAKRGQDVALRCDPISGHVSLFWYQQALGQGPEFLTYFQNEAQLDKSGLPSDRFFAERPEGSVSTLKIQRTQQEDSAVYLCASSPGLAGGESYNEQFFGPGTRLTVL.

At least ten counts were recorded for this clonotype. The chain is built from TRBV6-2 or TRBV6-3 and TRBJ1-5; D not certain. V was shortened by 2 bases and J by 5 bases, with 7 bases between the two germline ends. Germline V gene sequence: CDR1 MNHEY, CDR2 SVGEGT. The CDR3 consists of 13 residues. The CDR3 DNA sequence: TGTGCCAGCAGTTACCCGGGCGATCAGCCCCAGCATTTT. Amino acids: CASSYPGDQPQHF.

The chain links TRBV6-1 to TRBJ1-4; D not resolved. Trimming shortened V by 5 bases and J by 0 bases, and 7 bases separated the two germline ends. The CDR3 runs to 14 residues. Germline V gives CDR1 MNHNS, CDR2 SASEGT. The chain's CDR3 is CASSKKATNEKLFF. In DNA form, the CDR3 reads TGTGCCAGCAGTAAGAAGGCAACTAATGAAAAACTGTTTTTT.

V and J are TRBV5-4 and TRBJ2-2; D gene ambiguous. The CDR3 runs 12 residues. Germline lookup yields CDR1 SGHNT and CDR2 YYREEE (reference sequence). Trimming took off 6 bases at V and 3 bases at J, with 6 bases between the two ends. DNA for the CDR3: TGTGCCAGCATCAGAGACACCGGGGAGCTGTTTTTT. Its protein is CASIRDTGELFF. Looking up the rest from reference TRBV5-4 and TRBJ2-2 gives the full variable domain: ETGVTQSPTHLIKTRGQQVTLRCSSQSGHNTVSWYQQALGQGPQFIFQYYREEENGRGNFPPRFSGLQFPNYSSELNVNALELDDSALYLCASIRDTGELFFGEGSRLTVL.

A few counts support this clonotype. The V and J genes are TRBV20-1 and TRBJ1-1; a weak D match, TRBD1 (6 bases). CDR1 is DFQATT, CDR2 SNEGSKA, per germline (reference sequence). Trimming took off 0 bases at V and 11 bases at J, with 19 bases between the two ends. CDR3 length: 14 amino acids. Here the CDR3 reads CSARDLDRIFEAFF. The CDR3 nucleotides read TGCAGTGCTAGAGATCTGGACAGAATTTTTGAGGCTTTCTTT.

The chain uses TRBV29-1 and TRBJ1-1; D perhaps matches TRBD1 (6 bases). The length of the CDR3 is 15 residues. Trimming cost V 6 bases and J 1 base, with 18 bases left between them. CDR1 is SQVTM, CDR2 ANQGSEA, per germline. The CDR3 here is CSVAPAGTTNTEAFF. DNA of the CDR3: TGCAGCGTCGCTCCCGCCGGGACAACGAACACTGAAGCTTTCTTT.

This clonotype came up a few times. V usage is TRBV30 and J usage is TRBJ2-7; TRBD2 might be the D (7 bases). The CDR3 runs 13 residues. V was clipped by 1 base and J by 3 bases, with 10 bases between them. Per the germline V gene, CDR1 is GTSNPN and CDR2 is SVGIG (reference sequence). CDR3 amino acids: CAWSEGGIYEQYF. CDR3 DNA: TGTGCCTGGAGTGAGGGGGGGATCTACGAGCAGTACTTC.

This clonotype came up a few times. The rearrangement links TRBV27 to TRBJ2-1; 11 bases match TRBD2. Germline assignment: CDR1 MNHEY and CDR2 SMNVEV (reference sequence). The CDR3 sequence is 22 residues long. V trimming: 1 base; J trimming: 5 bases; junction bases outside the gene matches: 22. The CDR3 nucleotides are TGTGCCAGCAGTTTATTCGGCGGATGGCTAGCGGGAGGCCCCTCCCTTGACAATGAGCAGTTCTTC. This sequence encodes CASSLFGGWLAGGPSLDNEQFF.

The rearrangement joins TRBV4-3 to TRBJ1-5; D is perhaps TRBD1 (6 bases). The CDR3 covers 15 residues. The germline V gene encodes CDR1 LGHNA and CDR2 YSLEER. V was shortened by 4 bases and J by 7 bases, with 17 bases between the two germline ends. CDR3 sequence reads: CASSLDLGGSQPQHF. The CDR3 nucleotides read TGCGCCAGCAGCCTAGATCTAGGGGGAAGCCAGCCCCAGCATTTT.

At least ten counts were recorded for this clonotype. This chain joins TRBV5-5 and TRBJ2-3; D is perhaps TRBD2 (6 bases). V was shortened by 7 bases and J by 7 bases, with 19 bases between the two germline ends. CDR1 is SGHKS, CDR2 YYEKEE, per germline (reference sequence). The CDR3 sequence is 14 residues long. For the CDR3, the DNA is TGTGCCAGCCTGAGGGAGGAAGTAGCGAATACGCAGTATTTT. It is translated as CASLREEVANTQYF.

The chain is built from TRBV11-2 and TRBJ1-6; D is possibly TRBD1 (6 bases). CDR3 length: 11 amino acids. V was clipped by 6 bases and J by 15 bases, with 12 bases between them. The germline V gene has CDR1 SGHAT and CDR2 FQNNGV. The CDR3 region has the DNA TGTGCCAGCAGTCAGGGACAAATCCTCCACTTT. It encodes CASSQGQILHF.

This clonotype was recorded at least ten times. The rearrangement joins TRBV12-3 or TRBV12-4 to TRBJ2-2; 7 positions agree with TRBD1. The CDR3 is 15 amino acids. With 8 bases clipped from V and 0 bases from J, the junction kept 6 bases outside the gene matches. In DNA form, the CDR3 reads TGTGCCAGCGACAGGGCGAGTTCGAACACCGGGGAGCTGTTTTTT. Translated, it gives CASDRASSNTGELFF.

The chain employs TRBV5-1 and TRBJ2-7; 9 nucleotides agree with TRBD2. The J segment lost 5 bases and the V segment lost 0 bases, leaving 6 bases of the junction unmatched. The germline CDR1 and CDR2 sequences are SGHRS and YFSETQ. This CDR3 is built from 15 residues. In nucleotides, the CDR3 is TGCGCCAGCAGCTTGGGGCTAGCGGGAATGAACGAGCAGTACTTC. This translates into CASSLGLAGMNEQYF.

The table lists this clonotype with many counts. The chain is built from TRBV9 and TRBJ2-5; D tentatively fits TRBD1 or TRBD2 (5 bases each). CDR3 size: 14 residues. Germline V gene lookup returns CDR1 SGDLS and CDR2 YYNGEE. The ends were cut back, 0 bases at V and 7 bases at J, with 13 bases in the middle. The CDR3 nucleotides are TGTGCCAGCAGCGTAGGGGACCTGAGGGGGACCCAGTACTTC. It specifies CASSVGDLRGTQYF.

This clonotype was counted only a few times. This chain joins TRBV7-8 and TRBJ2-5; 9 bases agree with TRBD2. V was pared by 5 bases and J by 5 bases, with 12 bases of the junction left unmatched. This CDR3 region has 16 residues. In germline, CDR1 is SGHVS, CDR2 FQNEAQ. The CDR3 bases are TGTGCCAGCAGCCCCTACGGTAGCGGGAGTAGGGAGACCCAGTACTTC. The encoded protein is CASSPYGSGSRETQYF. The full variable domain, with the rest looked up from reference TRBV7-8 and TRBJ2-5, is GAGVSQSPRYKVAKRGQDVALRCDPISGHVSLFWYQQALGQGPEFLTYFQNEAQLDKSGLPSDRFFAERPEGSVSTLKIQRTQQEDSAVYLCASSPYGSGSRETQYFGPGTRLLVL.

This clonotype was seen only a few times. V usage is TRBV9 and J usage is TRBJ2-3; D possibly corresponds to TRBD2 (7 bases). CDR1 and CDR2 (germline): SGDLS, YYNGEE. CDR3 length: 15 amino acids. V shed 0 bases and J shed 4 bases, with 12 bases lying between them. CDR3 nucleotides: TGTGCCAGCAGCGTAGCTGGGAGGGGGGCAGATACGCAGTATTTT. Translation gives CASSVAGRGADTQYF.

This clonotype has a handful of counts. The DNA of the CDR3 is TGTGCCAGCAGTTTGGTAGGGTCGCGGGAGCTGTTTTTT. Translating gives CASSLVGSRELFF. The V gene is TRBV27, the J gene TRBJ2-2; D is unclear. The CDR3 is 13 residues long. V was clipped by 3 bases and J by 9 bases, with 11 bases between them. CDR1 is MNHEY, CDR2 SMNVEV, per germline (reference sequence).

The sample holds a few counts of this clonotype. This rearrangement joins TRBV10-3 to TRBJ1-1; D is perhaps TRBD1 (6 bases). Trimming shortened V by 6 bases and J by 6 bases, and 11 bases separated the two germline ends. Germline V gene lookup returns CDR1 ENHRY and CDR2 SYGVKD. The CDR3 contains 12 residues. The CDR3 DNA reads as TGTGCCATCAGCCCGGGGGGCGCTGAAGCTTTCTTT. It translates to CAISPGGAEAFF.

The V and J genes are TRBV5-5 and TRBJ2-7; TRBD2 matches 7 bases. The CDR3 is 14 amino acids. Germline V lookup: CDR1 SGHKS, CDR2 YYEKEE (reference sequence). The junction had 8 bases not matched to a gene; V was cut back by 1 base and J by 7 bases. The CDR3 protein is CASSLSGGSREQYF. CDR3 sequence (DNA): TGTGCCAGCAGCTTGTCGGGGGGATCGAGGGAGCAGTACTTC.

The chain combines TRBV10-2 with TRBJ1-5; TRBD1 aligns across 10 bases. Germline V lookup: CDR1 WSHSY, CDR2 SAAADI. V was clipped by 6 bases and J by 2 bases; unmatched bases: 1. The CDR3 is made up of 14 amino acids. The CDR3 sequence is CASRGTGGNQPQHF. The CDR3 DNA sequence: TGCGCCAGCAGGGGGACAGGGGGCAATCAGCCCCAGCATTTT.

This rearrangement joins TRBV6-5 to TRBJ2-2; 7 nucleotides line up with TRBD2. The CDR3 is made up of 17 amino acids. V dropped 0 bases and J dropped 4; count of bases not matched to a gene: 8. Germline V gives CDR1 MNHEY, CDR2 SVGAGI. CDR3 in DNA: TGTGCCAGCAGTTACTCTGGCGGGAGAGCCCCCACCGGGGAGCTGTTTTTT. This codes for CASSYSGGRAPTGELFF.

The genes are TRBV30 and TRBJ2-7, with D maybe TRBD1 (6 bases). CDR1 GTSNPN and CDR2 SVGIG come from the germline V gene (reference sequence). Trimming took 3 bases from V and 0 from J, leaving 9 bases between them. The CDR3 sequence is 13 residues long. CDR3 DNA sequence: TGTGCCTGGAGGGACAGAGACTCCTACGAGCAGTACTTC. Residues: CAWRDRDSYEQYF. Using reference TRBV30 and TRBJ2-7 for the parts outside the CDR3, the full variable domain is SQTIHQWPATLVQPVGSPLSLECTVEGTSNPNLYWYRQAAGRGLQLLFYSVGIGQISSEVPQNLSASRPQDRQFILSSKKLLLSDSGFYLCAWRDRDSYEQYFGPGTRLTVT.

The V gene is TRBV6-5, the J gene TRBJ2-7, with no clear D. The V gene lost 6 bases and the J gene lost 11 bases, with 14 bases spanning the gap. This CDR3 comprises 11 residues. Germline V gene sequence: CDR1 MNHEY, CDR2 SVGAGI. The CDR3 DNA follows: TGTGCCAGCAGCCCTGGGATCTGGGAGTACTTC. Translated: CASSPGIWEYF.

The rearrangement uses TRBV5-1 and TRBJ1-4; unclear D gene. This CDR3 has 13 amino acids. V lost 0 bases to trimming and J lost 12 bases, with 12 bases between them. Germline CDR1 and CDR2: SGHRS and YFSETQ. CDR3 amino acids: CASSLAPGRELFF. The CDR3 nucleotides are TGCGCCAGCAGCTTGGCGCCGGGCAGAGAACTGTTTTTT.